The 11 T cell receptor beta chains presented below share a single source sample, sequenced in a study of siplizumab effects on memory and regulatory T cells. Measured with immunoSEQ multiplex PCR; TCRdb has only the in-frame clones, and not every one. The sample yields 70,000 to 90,000 clones, 93% seen once. Sequencing was done on a sample of CD8+ T cells sorted from blood. The source of these receptors is a human donor in good health.

This chain uses TRBV27 with TRBJ2-2; D remains unclear. CDR1 is MNHEY, CDR2 SMNVEV, per germline (reference sequence). There are 14 residues in the CDR3. V lost 2 bases and J 1 base, leaving 5 bases between the germline ends. CDR3 amino acids: CASSLMENTGELFF. The CDR3 DNA follows: TGTGCCAGCAGTTTAATGGAGAACACCGGGGAGCTGTTTTTT.

This sequence joins TRBV4-1 and TRBJ2-1; D is undetermined. The germline gives CDR1 MGHRA, CDR2 YSYEKL. CDR3 size: 12 residues. The ends were cut back, 0 bases at V and 13 bases at J, with 10 bases in the middle. This CDR3 reads CASSQEGNPQFF. DNA for the CDR3: TGCGCCAGCAGCCAAGAGGGGAATCCACAGTTCTTC.

The chain joins TRBV4-1 to TRBJ2-1; 9 bases agree with TRBD2. CDR1 and CDR2 (germline): MGHRA, YSYEKL. This CDR3 is 16 amino acids long. V lost 0 bases and J lost 3; bases outside the gene matches: 3. CDR3 sequence reads: CASSQEGAGGYNEQFF. The CDR3 nucleotides are TGCGCCAGCAGCCAAGAGGGAGCGGGGGGCTACAATGAGCAGTTCTTC.

The gene calls are TRBV9 and TRBJ2-7; D possibly matches TRBD1 or TRBD2 (6 bases each). There are 14 residues in the CDR3. With 0 bases removed from V and 6 bases from J, the gap between germline ends came to 13 bases. Looked up from germline, CDR1 is SGDLS and CDR2 is YYNGEE. This CDR3 is CASSVGGGIGEQYF. CDR3 sequence (DNA): TGTGCCAGCAGCGTAGGAGGGGGGATCGGCGAGCAGTACTTC.

The chain is built from TRBV9 and TRBJ2-3; possible D gene TRBD1, 6 bases. The V end was cut by 2 bases, the J end by 5 bases, with 18 bases between. The CDR3 has 16 amino acids. Per the germline V gene, CDR1 is SGDLS and CDR2 is YYNGEE. The CDR3 region has the DNA TGTGCCAGCAGCGTTCAGGGGTCGGCCAGCGGAGATACGCAGTATTTT. Protein product: CASSVQGSASGDTQYF.

This sequence joins TRBV28 and TRBJ1-6; D is possibly TRBD1 (6 bases). CDR1 MDHEN and CDR2 SYDVKM come from the germline V gene. Trimming took 3 bases from V and 15 from J, leaving 24 bases between them. The CDR3 contains 16 residues. In nucleotides, the CDR3 is TGTGCCAGCAGTTTCTTGGACAGCGCCGAATCCACGCTCCTCCACTTT. Its translation: CASSFLDSAESTLLHF.

The chain employs TRBV10-1 and TRBJ2-5; 10 nucleotides line up with TRBD1. The J call is doubtful: the DNA matches TRBJ2-7 better. This CDR3 comprises 13 residues. Germline CDR1 reads WNHNN; CDR2 reads SYGVQD (reference sequence). The CDR3 loop is CASTPGQGGEQYF. The CDR3, as DNA: TGCGCCAGCACCCCTGGACAGGGGGGCGAGCAGTACTTC.

The chain is built from TRBV27 and TRBJ2-3; D is unresolved. This CDR3 is built from 14 residues. CDR1 and CDR2 (germline): MNHEY, SMNVEV (reference sequence). Trimming removed 8 bases at V and 2 bases at J, with 14 bases between. The CDR3 protein is CASYTVLNTDTQYF. CDR3 nucleotide sequence: TGTGCCAGCTATACCGTCCTCAACACAGATACGCAGTATTTT.

This chain links TRBV11-2 with TRBJ2-3; 9 bases align to TRBD2. Germline assignment: CDR1 SGHAT and CDR2 FQNNGV. This CDR3 contains 16 residues. The junction had 9 bases not matched to a gene; V was cut back by 1 base and J by 7 bases. The CDR3 sequence is CASSLVTASGDHTQYF. The CDR3 DNA is TGTGCCAGCAGCTTAGTCACAGCTAGCGGGGACCATACGCAGTATTTT.

The rearrangement uses TRBV4-3 and TRBJ2-1; perhaps TRBD1 as D (6 bases). The CDR3 spans 18 residues. Trimming removed 0 bases at V and 2 bases at J, with 17 bases between. CDR1 and CDR2 (germline): LGHNA, YSLEER. The CDR3 nucleotides read TGCGCCAGCAGCCAAGAACGAGGGGGTCTGTTCGCCTACAATGAGCAGTTCTTC. It translates to CASSQERGGLFAYNEQFF.

A single count supports this clone. The gene calls are TRBV19 and TRBJ1-1; D is unresolved. Germline V gene sequence: CDR1 LNHDA, CDR2 SQIVND (reference sequence). This CDR3 is built from 11 residues. Trimming stripped 5 bases from V and 8 bases from J, with 9 bases between. This chain's CDR3 is CASSANLEAFF. The CDR3, as DNA: TGTGCCAGTAGTGCGAACCTAGAAGCTTTCTTT.